Below, 25 T cell receptor beta chains from the same sample are listed, as sequenced in a study of cytomegalovirus exposure and HLA in healthy donors. PCR primers comprised 60 Vbeta and 13 Jbeta primers. TCRdb keeps only in-frame clones here, not all; method: immunoSEQ multiplex PCR. The top ten clones hold roughly 8.6% of a sample with about 120,000 clones, 50% to 70% of them seen once. The sequencing sample was made of PBMCs. The receptor set was obtained from a woman aged 40-49 years in good health and CMV-seropositive.

This chain joins TRBV11-1 and TRBJ2-7, with 11 bases fitting TRBD1. J was trimmed by 12 bases and V by 6 bases; bases with no gene match: 13. The length of the CDR3 is 14 residues. CDR1 SGHAT and CDR2 FQDESV come from the germline V gene (reference sequence). The CDR3 nucleotides are TGTGCCAGCAGTGCTAAGAGGACAGGGGGCAACCTGTACTTC. Protein sequence: CASSAKRTGGNLYF.

The chain links TRBV4-1 to TRBJ1-2, with D unclear. Trimming pared 0 bases from V and 4 bases from J, leaving 15 bases between. Per germline, CDR1 MGHRA and CDR2 YSYEKL. The CDR3 extends over 16 amino acids. The CDR3 nucleotides read TGCGCCAGCAGCCAAGATTTCCGGGGAGTCCGCTATGGCTACACCTTC. Encoded protein: CASSQDFRGVRYGYTF.

The CDR3 DNA follows: TGTGCCAGCAGCACCTGGACAGACAGATATGGCTACGAGCAGTACTTC. Its translation: CASSTWTDRYGYEQYF. V usage is TRBV5-4 and J usage is TRBJ2-7; D perhaps matches TRBD1 (6 bases). The V and J ends lost 4 bases and 3 bases respectively, with 20 bases between them. The CDR3 sequence is 16 residues long. The germline V gene encodes CDR1 SGHNT and CDR2 YYREEE (reference sequence).

This rearrangement joins TRBV19 to TRBJ1-4; D may be TRBD1 (6 bases). The ends were cut back, 5 bases at V and 4 bases at J, with 17 bases in the middle. Germline loops: CDR1 LNHDA, CDR2 SQIVND (reference sequence). There are 16 residues in the CDR3. The CDR3 DNA is TGTGCCAGTAGTTGGGGAAGCGGACAGCTTAATGAAAAACTGTTTTTT. Its translation: CASSWGSGQLNEKLFF.

The J gene is TRBJ2-3, the V gene TRBV9; D perhaps matches TRBD2 (6 bases). Germline assignment: CDR1 SGDLS and CDR2 YYNGEE. The CDR3 length is 16 residues. Trimming pared 4 bases from V and 2 bases from J, leaving 17 bases between. This CDR3 is CASSTRREVYTDTQYF. The CDR3 region has the DNA TGTGCCAGCAGCACACGGCGGGAAGTTTACACAGATACGCAGTATTTT.

This clone was seen a few times. The chain employs TRBV2 and TRBJ2-1, with D possibly matching TRBD2 (7 bases). The CDR3 runs 16 residues. V was trimmed by 6 bases and J by 0 bases, leaving 15 bases between them. CDR1 is SNHLY and CDR2 is FYNNEI in the germline V gene. This CDR3 reads CASRALADSSYNEQFF. DNA of the CDR3: TGTGCCAGCAGGGCTCTAGCGGACAGCTCCTACAATGAGCAGTTCTTC.

The CDR3 protein is CASSLSGSRNEQFF. The CDR3 coding sequence is TGTGCCAGCAGCTTGTCGGGATCGAGAAATGAGCAGTTCTTC. The chain links TRBV5-4 to TRBJ2-1; the D gene is possibly TRBD2 (5 bases). The CDR3 sequence is 14 residues long. V dropped 1 base and J dropped 7 bases, with 12 bases sitting between them. The germline CDR1 and CDR2 sequences are SGHNT and YYREEE (reference sequence).

The chain links TRBV5-1 to TRBJ1-4; D possibly corresponds to TRBD1 (5 bases). The V end lost 5 bases, the J end lost 3 bases, and 11 bases lay between the germline ends. CDR1 is SGHRS and CDR2 is YFSETQ in the germline V gene. CDR3 size: 14 residues. The CDR3 sequence is CASRSGGSNEKLFF. The CDR3 DNA is TGCGCCAGCAGGTCCGGGGGTTCTAATGAAAAACTGTTTTTT.

The genes are TRBV29-1 and TRBJ2-5; 9 nucleotides align to TRBD2. The CDR3 runs 16 residues. Germline V gives CDR1 SQVTM, CDR2 ANQGSEA. J was trimmed by 9 bases and V by 4 bases; bases with no gene match: 18. CDR3 residues: CSVGPTPGLARVSQYF. For the CDR3, the DNA is TGCAGCGTTGGCCCTACCCCCGGACTAGCGCGAGTGTCCCAGTACTTC.

This chain connects TRBV28 to TRBJ2-7; the D is unclear. The CDR3 is 15 residues long. Germline V lookup: CDR1 MDHEN, CDR2 SYDVKM. Trimming removed 3 bases from V and 2 bases from J, with 14 bases in between. Written as DNA, the CDR3 is TGTGCCAGCAGTTTTGACGCCGCGGCTACCTACGAGCAGTACTTC. It encodes CASSFDAAATYEQYF.

V gene TRBV7-3 combines with J gene TRBJ2-1; no definite D call. Trimming left V 5 bases short and J 0 bases short, with 11 bases between. The CDR3 is 15 residues long. Germline V gives CDR1 SGHTA, CDR2 FQGTGA. CDR3 DNA: TGTGCCAGCAGCCGACTTGCCAGCTCCTACAATGAGCAGTTCTTC. This codes for CASSRLASSYNEQFF.

This chain connects TRBV7-6 to TRBJ1-5, with D maybe TRBD1 (6 bases). Trimming left V 5 bases short and J 7 bases short, with 18 bases between. CDR3 length equals 15 residues. Germline CDR1 and CDR2: SGHVS and FNYEAQ. The CDR3 DNA follows: TGTGCCAGCAGCCCTACCCCGGGGACACGGCAGCCCCAGCATTTT. This encodes CASSPTPGTRQPQHF.

CDR3 protein: CASSQMASAYEQYF. The DNA for the CDR3 is TGCGCCAGCAGCCAAATGGCCTCTGCCTACGAGCAGTACTTC. The chain couples TRBV4-3 to TRBJ2-7; unclear D gene. The V gene lost 2 bases and the J gene lost 2 bases, with 10 bases spanning the gap. This CDR3 is 14 amino acids long. Germline CDR1 LGHNA, CDR2 YSLEER.

This clone has just one count. The chain employs TRBV10-3 and TRBJ1-1; a weak D match, TRBD1 (6 bases). Germline assignment: CDR1 ENHRY and CDR2 SYGVKD. The CDR3 extends over 15 amino acids. V was pared by 6 bases and J by 1 base, with 15 bases between. The CDR3 DNA is TGTGCCATCAGCCAGACAGGCAGGGGGAACACTGAAGCTTTCTTT. Residues: CAISQTGRGNTEAFF.

The chain recombines TRBV4-1 with TRBJ2-7; a weak D match, TRBD2 (6 bases). CDR3 length: 15 amino acids. Trimming shortened V by 1 base and J by 9 bases, and 19 bases separated the two germline ends. Germline V gene lookup returns CDR1 MGHRA and CDR2 YSYEKL. The CDR3 DNA is TGCGCCAGCAGCCAAGTTTTGCGGGACCCTCGAGTGCAGTACTTC. Residues: CASSQVLRDPRVQYF.

The chain is built from TRBV5-6 and TRBJ2-3; possible D gene TRBD1, 6 bases. The CDR3 spans 16 residues. V was pared by 6 bases and J by 0 bases, with 17 bases between. Germline CDR1 SGHDT, CDR2 YYEEEE. This CDR3 reads CASTRSGTSSTDTQYF. DNA for the CDR3: TGTGCCAGCACCCGTTCCGGGACATCTAGCACAGATACGCAGTATTTT.

J is TRBJ2-7 and V is TRBV7-6; D is possibly TRBD2 (6 bases). The V end was cut by 3 bases, the J end by 0 bases, with 9 bases between. Germline lookup yields CDR1 SGHVS and CDR2 FNYEAQ. This CDR3 has 14 residues. The CDR3 reads CASSLGSGSYEQYF. CDR3 DNA sequence: TGTGCCAGCAGCTTGGGTAGCGGCTCCTACGAGCAGTACTTC.

This chain joins TRBV25-1 and TRBJ1-1; D not resolved. Germline V gives CDR1 MGHDK, CDR2 SYGVNS. The CDR3 runs 12 residues. Trimming took 6 bases from V and 6 from J, leaving 11 bases between them. The chain's CDR3 is CASSRLSSEAFF. The CDR3 DNA reads as TGTGCCAGCAGCCGTTTAAGCTCTGAAGCTTTCTTT.

The chain is built from TRBV5-1 and TRBJ2-3; 8 bases are shared with TRBD2. The V gene end was trimmed by 4 bases and the J gene end by 1 base; junction bases not matched to a gene: 8. The CDR3 has 16 amino acids. CDR1 is SGHRS, CDR2 YFSETQ, per germline. The CDR3 spells CASSGELAVGTDTQYF. In DNA form, the CDR3 reads TGCGCCAGCAGCGGAGAACTAGCGGTGGGCACAGATACGCAGTATTTT.

CDR3 DNA sequence: TGCGCCAGCAGCCAAGATTTCGGACTAGCGGATTCACCTACAGAGCAGTACTTC. Its translation is CASSQDFGLADSPTEQYF. The genes are TRBV4-3 and TRBJ2-7; 10 positions match TRBD2. The V gene end was trimmed by 0 bases and the J gene end by 7 bases; junction bases not matched to a gene: 15. The CDR3 is made up of 18 amino acids. CDR1 and CDR2 (germline): LGHNA, YSLEER.

V is TRBV7-3 and J is TRBJ2-2, with TRBD2 matching over 13 bases. The CDR3 has 18 residues. V gave up 3 bases and J gave up 4 bases; unmatched junction bases: 8. Germline V gene sequence: CDR1 SGHTA, CDR2 FQGTGA. CDR3 sequence (DNA): TGTGCCAGCAGCTTGGCGCCGGGACTAGCGGGACTCACCGGGGAGCTGTTTTTT. Protein product: CASSLAPGLAGLTGELFF.

The chain couples TRBV5-1 to TRBJ1-4, with 7 positions matching TRBD1. Germline CDR1 is SGHRS and CDR2 is YFSETQ. CDR3 length equals 13 residues. Trimming at V came to 5 bases and at J to 7 bases, leaving 5 bases not matched to a gene. In DNA form, the CDR3 reads TGCGCCAGCAGAGGACAGGAGGGTGAAAAACTGTTTTTT. Translating it yields CASRGQEGEKLFF.

The chain couples TRBV2 to TRBJ2-3, with no clear D. The CDR3 is 13 amino acids. Germline loops: CDR1 SNHLY, CDR2 FYNNEI. Trimming removed 7 bases at V and 0 bases at J, with 8 bases between. The chain's CDR3 is CASMTHSTDTQYF. The CDR3 DNA follows: TGTGCCAGCATGACTCATAGCACAGATACGCAGTATTTT.

Turning to this clone: The same CDR3 is also encoded by other DNA sequences in this sample. This sequence joins TRBV9 and TRBJ2-1; weak D call: TRBD2 (6 bases). V gave up 5 bases and J gave up 4 bases, with 16 bases separating them. CDR1 SGDLS and CDR2 YYNGEE come from the germline V gene. The CDR3 extends over 15 amino acids. Here the CDR3 DNA reads TGTGCCAGCAGTTCCCACGGGACTTCATACAATGAGCAGTTCTTC. Amino acid sequence: CASSSHGTSYNEQFF.

V gene TRBV2 combines with J gene TRBJ2-5; TRBD2 matches at 12 bases. Matching the DNA end better, TRBJ2-7 makes the J call doubtful. The CDR3 sequence is 15 residues long. CDR1 and CDR2 (germline): SNHLY, FYNNEI. The CDR3 loop is CASSDGLAGSYEQYF. The CDR3 bases are TGTGCCAGCAGTGACGGACTAGCGGGAAGCTACGAGCAGTACTTC.